Listed here are 19 T cell receptor beta chains from one sample, sequenced in a study of shared clonotypes between healthy human individuals. The repertoire was sequenced with immunoSEQ multiplex PCR; TCRdb's copy has only in-frame clones and lacks some. The table records about a million clones, about 80% of them present only once. Input material: memory CD4+ T cells sorted from blood. Subset given: CD45RA-negative fraction. Every receptor here comes from a man aged 18-30 years in good health.

V gene TRBV7-9 combines with J gene TRBJ2-1, with TRBD2 identical over 7 bases. The CDR3 length is 14 residues. Per the germline V gene, CDR1 is SEHNR and CDR2 is FQNEAQ (reference sequence). Trimming at V came to 4 bases and at J to 8 bases, leaving 8 bases not matched to a gene. CDR3 sequence: CASSWTSGSDEQFF. Here the CDR3 DNA reads TGTGCCAGCAGCTGGACTAGTGGGTCCGATGAGCAGTTCTTC. Together with reference TRBV7-9 and TRBJ2-1, the CDR3 gives the full variable domain: DTGVSQNPRHKITKRGQNVTFRCDPISEHNRLYWYRQTLGQGPEFLTYFQNEAQLEKSRLLSDRFSAERPKGSFSTLEIQRTEQGDSAMYLCASSWTSGSDEQFFGPGTRLTVL.

In this sample, this clone turned up a few times. Other DNA variants within this sample encode the same CDR3. The genes are TRBV27 and TRBJ1-1; unclear D gene. V dropped 1 base and J dropped 1 base, with 4 bases sitting between them. This CDR3 region has 13 residues. Germline assignment: CDR1 MNHEY and CDR2 SMNVEV (reference sequence). The CDR3 reads CASSLYRNTEAFF. The CDR3 nucleotides read TGTGCCAGCAGTTTATATCGGAACACTGAAGCTTTCTTT.

This clone was recorded a few times. The chain uses TRBV19 and TRBJ2-7; D unresolved. CDR1 LNHDA and CDR2 SQIVND come from the germline V gene (reference sequence). With 5 bases removed from V and 12 bases from J, the gap between germline ends came to 20 bases. CDR3 size: 13 residues. CDR3: CASSQTTAPRRYF. DNA of the CDR3: TGTGCCAGTAGTCAAACGACGGCCCCTCGGAGGTACTTC.

The genes are TRBV5-4 and TRBJ2-6; a possible D gene is TRBD1 (5 bases). The CDR3 runs 14 residues. Germline V gene sequence: CDR1 SGHNT, CDR2 YYREEE (reference sequence). V was shortened by 4 bases and J by 9 bases, with 14 bases between the two germline ends. In DNA, the CDR3 is TGTGCCAGCAGCCTCTCGGACACTTTCAACGTCCTGACTTTC. Protein sequence: CASSLSDTFNVLTF.

This clone was seen repeatedly, ten times or more. CDR3 amino acids: CASSPTGIRGDEQFF. DNA of the CDR3: TGTGCCAGCAGTCCGACAGGTATACGAGGCGATGAGCAGTTCTTC. The chain links TRBV28 to TRBJ2-1, with D tentatively TRBD1 (6 bases). In germline, CDR1 is MDHEN, CDR2 SYDVKM. CDR3 length: 15 amino acids. V dropped 5 bases and J dropped 8 bases, with 19 bases sitting between them.

Only a few counts were recorded for this clone. The chain has TRBV19 and TRBJ1-5, with D unresolved. The CDR3 is 15 residues long. In germline, CDR1 is LNHDA, CDR2 SQIVND (reference sequence). V lost 5 bases and J lost 2, with 13 bases in between. Written as DNA, the CDR3 is TGTGCCAGTAGTCGGCAGGTCCTTGGCAATCAGCCCCAGCATTTT. This encodes CASSRQVLGNQPQHF.

With regard to this clone: Mismatch with germline at one junction end may stem from a read error. This chain links TRBV11-3 with TRBJ1-6; D perhaps matches TRBD1 (5 bases). The CDR3 extends over 10 amino acids. Germline V gene lookup returns CDR1 SGHNT and CDR2 YENEEA. In nucleotides, the CDR3 is TGCCTCAGGGATAACTCACCCCTCCACTTT. Translation: CLRDNSPLHF.

The rearrangement uses TRBV10-1 and TRBJ1-6; tentatively, D is TRBD1 (5 bases). The CDR3 consists of 14 residues. Trimming shortened V by 6 bases and J by 5 bases, and 11 bases separated the two germline ends. Germline CDR1 reads WNHNN; CDR2 reads SYGVQD (reference sequence). CDR3 protein: CASRAGTDNSPLHF. Here the CDR3 DNA reads TGCGCCAGCAGAGCCGGGACGGATAATTCACCCCTCCACTTT.

The chain couples TRBV10-1 to TRBJ1-1, with D tentatively TRBD1 (5 bases). The CDR3 has 13 residues. From germline, CDR1 is WNHNN and CDR2 SYGVQD (reference sequence). Trimming shortened V by 9 bases and J by 0 bases, and 11 bases separated the two germline ends. The CDR3 DNA reads TGCGCCAGTCCGGGACGGATGAACACTGAAGCTTTCTTT. Translating gives CASPGRMNTEAFF.

There are a few counts of this clone. J is TRBJ1-1 and V is TRBV7-8; D possibly corresponds to TRBD1 (6 bases). Germline V gene sequence: CDR1 SGHVS, CDR2 FQNEAQ. The CDR3 contains 15 residues. Trimming removed 0 bases at V and 4 bases at J, with 12 bases between. The CDR3 here is CASSLAQTGLTEAFF. In DNA form, the CDR3 reads TGTGCCAGCAGCTTAGCGCAAACAGGGCTCACTGAAGCTTTCTTT.

This chain links TRBV5-8 with TRBJ2-2, with D perhaps matching TRBD2 (5 bases). The CDR3 contains 14 residues. V lost 2 bases and J lost 0, with 5 bases in between. Germline values: CDR1 SGHTS, CDR2 YDEGEE. This chain's CDR3 is CASSLLANTGELFF. DNA of the CDR3: TGTGCCAGCAGCTTACTAGCGAACACCGGGGAGCTGTTTTTT.

The CDR3 here is CASRSRASGRVQETQYF. For the CDR3, the DNA is TGCGCCAGCAGGTCCCGGGCTAGCGGGAGAGTGCAAGAGACCCAGTACTTC. This sequence joins TRBV10-1 and TRBJ2-5; TRBD2 matches at 10 bases. Germline V gives CDR1 WNHNN, CDR2 SYGVQD (reference sequence). Unmatched junction bases numbered 12, after V lost 6 bases and J lost 2 bases. The CDR3 covers 17 residues.

V usage is TRBV5-5 and J usage is TRBJ1-3; D ambiguous. In germline, CDR1 is SGHKS, CDR2 YYEKEE (reference sequence). Trimming took 0 bases from V and 0 from J, leaving 7 bases between them. The CDR3 spans 15 residues. DNA of the CDR3: TGTGCCAGCAGCTTGGAATGGAACTCTGGAAACACCATATATTTT. This encodes CASSLEWNSGNTIYF. The variable domain in full, completed from reference TRBV5-5 and TRBJ1-3, reads DAGVTQSPTHLIKTRGQQVTLRCSPISGHKSVSWYQQVLGQGPQFIFQYYEKEERGRGNFPDRFSARQFPNYSSELNVNALLLGDSALYLCASSLEWNSGNTIYFGEGSWLTVV.

The gene calls are TRBV2 and TRBJ2-7; 9 bases align to TRBD1. Trimming cost V 6 bases and J 4 bases; bases outside gene matches: 10. Germline-derived CDR1 and CDR2 are SNHLY and FYNNEI. The CDR3 is made up of 15 amino acids. The DNA of the CDR3 is TGTGCCAGCAGAGGGGGAACAGGGGGCGGTTACGAGCAGTACTTC. As protein: CASRGGTGGGYEQYF.

The rearrangement links TRBV7-6 to TRBJ2-1; D is perhaps TRBD1 (6 bases). The germline V gene encodes CDR1 SGHVS and CDR2 FNYEAQ. There are 12 residues in the CDR3. Trimming took off 7 bases at V and 8 bases at J, with 12 bases between the two ends. The CDR3 region is CASKGQTYEQFF. The CDR3 coding sequence is TGTGCCAGCAAAGGACAGACTTATGAGCAGTTCTTC.

V and J are TRBV19 and TRBJ2-5, with 13 bases that match TRBD2. CDR3 length: 15 amino acids. Germline CDR1 LNHDA, CDR2 SQIVND (reference sequence). Trimming removed 5 bases from V and 2 bases from J; junction bases left unmatched: 2. This chain's CDR3 is CASSPGLAGQETQYF. The CDR3, as DNA: TGTGCCAGTAGTCCGGGACTAGCGGGGCAAGAGACCCAGTACTTC.

This clone was detected many times. The chain joins TRBV7-9 to TRBJ2-1, with TRBD2 matching over 11 bases. J lost 0 bases, V lost 3 bases, and 7 bases had no gene match. The CDR3 loop spans 18 amino acids. CDR1 is SEHNR and CDR2 is FQNEAQ in the germline V gene (reference sequence). The CDR3 sequence: CASSFISGRGSSYNEQFF. CDR3 bases: TGTGCCAGCAGCTTCATTAGCGGGAGGGGTAGCTCCTACAATGAGCAGTTCTTC.

The J gene is TRBJ1-5, the V gene TRBV28, with TRBD1 as a possible D gene (6 bases). Trimming stripped 6 bases from V and 3 bases from J, with 21 bases between. The CDR3 has 17 amino acids. CDR1 is MDHEN, CDR2 SYDVKM, per germline. This CDR3 reads CASSSGVQGGPNQPQHF. The DNA for the CDR3 is TGTGCCAGCAGCTCCGGGGTACAGGGAGGGCCCAATCAGCCCCAGCATTTT.

This sequence joins TRBV30 and TRBJ1-3; D is uncertain. Germline values: CDR1 GTSNPN, CDR2 SVGIG (reference sequence). The CDR3 is made up of 14 amino acids. Trimming removed 1 base at V and 0 bases at J, with 7 bases between. The CDR3 bases are TGTGCCTGGAGTGCATACACCTCTGGAAACACCATATATTTT. Its translation: CAWSAYTSGNTIYF.